This TCR beta chain originates from a study of blood T cell repertoires in COVID-19. A few counts support this clone. The CDR3 has 16 amino acids. CDR1 is LNHDA, CDR2 SQIVND, per germline (reference sequence). V shed 5 bases, J shed 2 bases, and the junction held 5 bases outside the gene matches. Authors' data handling: Nucleated cell counts were estimated from reference gene primer amplification. Using immunoSEQ multiplex PCR, the repertoire was profiled, and TCRdb retains in-frame clones only, with some absent. D and trimming come from the DNA, and the V and J calls and clone size come from that table. The sample carries under 200,000 clones, roughly 87% recorded once. Participants were aged about 18 to 100 years, lived in roughly 23 US areas, and enrolled virtually.

The TCR originated in a woman between 45 and 65 years old who had recovered from COVID-19. The gene calls are TRBV19 and TRBJ2-1, with 11 positions matching TRBD2. The sample comprised PBMCs or T cells enriched from blood (not recorded which). The DNA of the CDR3 is TGTGCCAGTAGTCCTCTAGCGGGAGGCCCCTACAATGAGCAGTTCTTC. It translates to CASSPLAGGPYNEQFF. Full variable domain (missing parts from reference TRBV19 and TRBJ2-1): DGGITQSPKYLFRKEGQNVTLSCEQNLNHDAMYWYRQDPGQGLRLIYYSQIVNDFQKGDIAEGYSVSREKKESFPLTVTSAQKNPTAFYLCASSPLAGGPYNEQFFGPGTRLTVL.